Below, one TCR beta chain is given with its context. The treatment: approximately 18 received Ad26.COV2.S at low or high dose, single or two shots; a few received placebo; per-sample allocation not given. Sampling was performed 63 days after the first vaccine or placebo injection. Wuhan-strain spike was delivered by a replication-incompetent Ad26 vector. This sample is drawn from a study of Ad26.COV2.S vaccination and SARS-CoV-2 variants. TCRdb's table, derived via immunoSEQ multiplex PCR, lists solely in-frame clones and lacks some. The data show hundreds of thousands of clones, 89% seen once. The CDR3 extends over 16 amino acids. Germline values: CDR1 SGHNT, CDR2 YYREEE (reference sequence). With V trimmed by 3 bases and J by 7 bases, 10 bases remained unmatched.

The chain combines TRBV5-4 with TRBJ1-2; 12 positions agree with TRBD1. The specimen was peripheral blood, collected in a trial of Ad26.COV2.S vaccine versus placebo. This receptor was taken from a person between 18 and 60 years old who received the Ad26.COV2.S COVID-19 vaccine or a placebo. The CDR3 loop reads CASSSGTGGAESGYTF. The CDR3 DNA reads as TGTGCCAGCAGCTCCGGGACAGGGGGCGCGGAGTCTGGCTACACCTTC.